The clone carrying this TCR beta chain is termed large (0.1 to 1%). Looked up from germline, CDR1 is SGHNT and CDR2 is YENEEA. V lost 4 bases, J lost 10 bases, and 20 bases lay in between. CDR3 length: 16 residues. Indicated treatment: randomized to nivolumab then ipilimumab (arm A) or the reverse (arm B). This entry is derived from a study of sequential checkpoint blockade in melanoma. Study information: Randomization was 1:1 between first-line nivolumab→ipilimumab and ipilimumab→nivolumab. DNA from 91 pretreatment tumor samples underwent TCRβ immunosequencing.

The protocol was immunoSEQ multiplex PCR, while the TCRdb copy is restricted to in-frame clones and leaves out a portion. The sample consists of approximately 310 clones, more than 25% of them appearing once. The starting material was tumor tissue (inferred from file names), obtained from a patient given nivolumab and ipilimumab in sequence. The chain combines TRBV11-3 with TRBJ1-6; D unclear. The sequence was obtained from a human donor with melanoma. This chain's CDR3 is CASSSLGGWRGSPLHF. In DNA form, the CDR3 reads TGTGCCAGCAGCTCCCTAGGAGGGTGGCGCGGGTCACCCCTCCACTTT.